Here is one T cell receptor (beta chain) with its context. This clonotype was detected many times. Its specific antigen is unknown. Per-base quality was not reported, and no clone a single base away is much larger than it. For unsorted PBMC libraries, 2 million PBMCs were used after storage in RNAlater at -80 degrees C until RNA extraction. The multiple sclerosis patients were enrolled in a US clinical protocol that evaluated disease progression with magnetic resonance imaging. Peripheral blood underwent Ficoll-Hypaque density gradient centrifugation to isolate PBMCs, which were then cryopreserved in liquid nitrogen. cDNA was synthesized by template-switch 5'RACE using a primer carrying a 10-nucleotide random unique molecular identifier by which each TCR transcript was tagged. Over 160 million TCR-beta sequences, covering 15-18 subjects, were produced in each sequencing run. Total RNA was extracted with the RNeasy kit. The KAPA Real-time Library Amplification kit was used to amplify TCR-beta VDJ regions with primers targeting the TCR constant region and the 5'RACE anchor. Sample indexes and Illumina adaptors were added in a first PCR, after which library yield was increased in a second PCR. After Ampure bead purification, the TCR product of roughly 650 bp was size-selected on a 2% E-gel SizeSelection system. Before pooling, library quality was checked on a Bioanalyzer, concentration was measured with Qubit, and libraries were quantified with the Kapa Library Quantification kit. An Illumina HiSeq 2500 was used to sequence the libraries paired-end at 2 x 150 bp. To increase sequence diversity, roughly 24-32% phiX was spiked into each library pool. The original pipeline was this. The quality-filtered reads were processed with the UMI-based MiGEC pipeline, whose error correction step removed more than 85% of the raw TCR sequences. VDJ genes were aligned to IMGT germline references, and each clonotype was defined by a unique CDR3 amino acid sequence together with V-J genes. VDJtools evaluated clonal expansion, Shannon diversity and CDR3 relatedness (CalcPairwiseDistances, ClusterSamples); CLCbio workbench built phylogenetic trees. Using coefficient-of-variation modelling across technical triplicates, the study counted a clone as expanded if it had at least 8 unique UMIs. The public reads were quality trimmed at Q25 with fastp and then assembled into clones with MiXCR by TCRdb, keeping productive beta chains. Here each entry gathers all rows of one CDR3 protein and keeps the most common genes and DNA. What appears here as the V and J calls and clone size reflects TCRdb's work, not the paper's. In this sample the table shows 50,000 to 75,000 distinct CDR3 sequences, more than 3.5% of which occur a single time. The ten top clones hold just over 2.5% of the sample.

This specimen comes from a study of neurological immune-mediated disorders (dated by TCRdb to about 2019). General notes on the study: Among the approximately 34 multiple sclerosis patients, relapsing-remitting MS accounted for approximately 30 and secondary progressive MS accounted for 3. The approximately 100 TCR-beta libraries included longitudinal samples, technical triplicates and paired sorted CD4+ and CD8+ T-cell subsets alongside PBMC samples. Of the 68 subjects in the cohort, around 15 were HAM/TSP patients, 34 were multiple sclerosis patients, and some 20 were healthy controls. Peripheral blood TCR-beta repertoires from patients with HTLV-I-associated myelopathy (HAM/TSP), patients with multiple sclerosis, and healthy controls were compared in the study using UMI-based sequencing. Overall results and qualifications from the work: No identical CDR3 amino acid sequences were shared among expanded clones across subjects, suggesting private TCR-beta repertoires in all groups. TCR clonal expansion was highest in HAM/TSP patients and lowest in MS patients, with MS patients falling below even healthy controls. The MS cluster was not associated with any clinical or MRI features, and the authors stated that larger cohorts are needed. Repertoires from 18 of 34 MS patients were grouped by phylogenetic analysis into a cluster of related CDR3 sequences, suggesting a possible repertoire-level signature.

The CDR3, cysteine through phenylalanine, is 16 amino acids long. The sequence is cut down to CDR3 DNA, 48 bases in frame from base 1. Compared with germline, V lacks 5 bases and J lacks 5 bases; bases without a gene match: 7. Via the germline V gene, CDR1 is SGHTA and CDR2 FQGNSA. The source material was PBMCs. This clonotype was sampled from a man aged 50 to 60 with multiple sclerosis. The sequence links TRBV7-2 to TRBJ1-6, and 9 junctional nucleotides match TRBD1. The CDR3 region reads CASSRAGTGNNSPLHF. The nucleotide sequence reads TGTGCCAGCAGCCGAGCCGGGACAGGGAATAATTCACCCCTCCACTTT.